The 27 T cell receptor beta chains below come from one sample, sequenced in a study of response to subunit inactivated influenza vaccine. TCRdb re-derived calls from the RT-PCR reads in MiXCR, one entry per CDR3 protein. The sample shows more than 450,000 distinct CDR3 sequences, about 12% of them seen only once. The material was PBMCs from blood, obtained on the day of vaccination. The receptors stem from a man aged 50 to 59 who received an inactivated influenza vaccine.

The gene calls are TRBV5-1 and TRBJ2-5; 7 bases line up with TRBD1. J lost 3 bases, V lost 3 bases, and 8 bases had no gene match. CDR1 is SGHRS and CDR2 is YFSETQ in the germline V gene. This CDR3 has 15 amino acids. Here the CDR3 reads CASSYTFGTEETQYF. CDR3 sequence (DNA): TGCGCCAGCAGCTATACCTTCGGGACAGAAGAGACCCAGTACTTC.

This chain connects TRBV4-3 to TRBJ2-2; 10 positions match TRBD1. From germline, CDR1 is LGHNA and CDR2 YSLEER. The CDR3 is 14 residues long. V gave up 1 base and J gave up 9 bases; unmatched junction bases: 2. CDR3 loop: CASSQGTGGRELFF. The CDR3 DNA is TGCGCCAGCAGCCAAGGGACAGGGGGGAGGGAGCTGTTTTTT.

The sample holds many counts of this clonotype. V and J are TRBV12-3 or TRBV12-4 and TRBJ2-2; 11 positions agree with TRBD1. The trim removed 6 bases at V and 7 bases at J, leaving 4 bases unmatched. This CDR3 has 14 residues. CDR3 nucleotides: TGTGCCAGCAGCCCGGGACAGGGGGTCGGGGAGCTGTTTTTT. Amino acid sequence: CASSPGQGVGELFF.

V and J are TRBV5-1 and TRBJ2-7, with TRBD1 as a possible D gene (6 bases). The CDR3 spans 13 residues. Germline values: CDR1 SGHRS, CDR2 YFSETQ. V was shortened by 2 bases and J by 7 bases, with 13 bases between the two germline ends. The CDR3 DNA follows: TGCGCCAGCAGCTTCCCTTCACAGGGTGAGCAGTACTTC. Translated: CASSFPSQGEQYF.

This clonotype was observed many times. This rearrangement joins TRBV7-2 to TRBJ1-2; unclear D gene. This CDR3 is built from 14 residues. Germline CDR1 SGHTA, CDR2 FQGNSA. The ends were cut back, 1 base at V and 2 bases at J, with 8 bases in the middle. The CDR3 region is CASSLDGRNYGYTF. The CDR3 nucleotides are TGTGCCAGCAGCTTAGATGGCCGGAACTATGGCTACACCTTC.

The gene calls are TRBV5-1 and TRBJ2-1, with TRBD1 as a possible D gene (5 bases). Trimming removed 4 bases from V and 7 bases from J, with 15 bases in between. Germline CDR1 SGHRS, CDR2 YFSETQ. This CDR3 comprises 14 residues. CDR3 loop: CASSQTGPGNEQFF. The CDR3 DNA follows: TGCGCCAGCAGCCAAACAGGTCCCGGGAATGAGCAGTTCTTC. Full variable domain (rest looked up from reference TRBV5-1 and TRBJ2-1): KAGVTQTPRYLIKTRGQQVTLSCSPISGHRSVSWYQQTPGQGLQFLFEYFSETQRNKGNFPGRFSGRQFSNSRSEMNVSTLELGDSALYLCASSQTGPGNEQFFGPGTRLTVL.

This clonotype has at least ten counts. The rearrangement joins TRBV29-1 to TRBJ2-3, with D perhaps matching TRBD2 (6 bases). The germline gives CDR1 SQVTM, CDR2 ANQGSEA. V lost 5 bases and J lost 0, with 12 bases in between. CDR3 length equals 14 residues. The CDR3 loop reads CSVLVSGSTDTQYF. DNA of the CDR3: TGCAGCGTTCTTGTGAGCGGGAGCACAGATACGCAGTATTTT.

This clonotype occurred once. Given a much more abundant clone one base away, this may be a read error. This sequence joins TRBV29-1 and TRBJ2-3, with D perhaps TRBD1 (5 bases). Germline CDR1 SQVTM, CDR2 ANQGSEA. The CDR3 totals 16 residues. Between the trimmed V and J ends, which lost 4 bases and 5 bases, there was a span of 22 bases. The CDR3, as DNA: TGCAGCGTTGCGGCACAAGAAAGGACAATCGGAGATACGCAGTATTTT. It codes for CSVAAQERTIGDTQYF.

This clonotype was counted between two and nine times. The V gene is TRBV12-3 or TRBV12-4, the J gene TRBJ2-5; D perhaps matches TRBD2 (6 bases). The germline V and J ends were trimmed by 8 bases and 2 bases, with 12 bases remaining between them. This CDR3 has 13 residues. The CDR3 DNA is TGTGCCAGCGGACGGGGACTTCAAGAGACCCAGTACTTC. It is translated as CASGRGLQETQYF.

The chain uses TRBV27 and TRBJ2-7; 7 bases match TRBD1. CDR1 and CDR2 from the germline V gene are MNHEY and SMNVEV (reference sequence). V shed 9 bases, J shed 3 bases, and the junction held 8 bases outside the gene matches. This CDR3 is 13 amino acids long. In DNA form, the CDR3 reads TGTGCCAGTTCCGGGACAGCTCTCTACGAGCAGTACTTC. This encodes CASSGTALYEQYF.

This clonotype was found a few times. The gene calls are TRBV5-1 and TRBJ1-1; D possibly corresponds to TRBD1 (5 bases). The CDR3 spans 15 residues. V was trimmed by 0 bases and J by 1 base, leaving 10 bases between them. The germline V gene has CDR1 SGHRS and CDR2 YFSETQ. The CDR3 sequence: CASSLVPGRNTEAFF. The CDR3 DNA sequence: TGCGCCAGCAGCTTGGTTCCAGGGCGGAACACTGAAGCTTTCTTT. Full variable domain (missing parts from reference TRBV5-1 and TRBJ1-1): KAGVTQTPRYLIKTRGQQVTLSCSPISGHRSVSWYQQTPGQGLQFLFEYFSETQRNKGNFPGRFSGRQFSNSRSEMNVSTLELGDSALYLCASSLVPGRNTEAFFGQGTRLTVV.

This clonotype occurred a few times. The chain has TRBV10-3 and TRBJ1-2; D gene uncertain. Germline CDR1 reads ENHRY; CDR2 reads SYGVKD. V gave up 10 bases and J gave up 0 bases, with 9 bases separating them. The CDR3 covers 12 residues. CDR3 sequence reads: CATSPANYGYTF. Written as DNA, the CDR3 is TGTGCCACCTCGCCAGCTAACTATGGCTACACCTTC.

Only a few counts were recorded for this clonotype. V is TRBV18 and J is TRBJ2-7; TRBD1 matches at 9 bases. Germline trimming cut 2 bases from V and 2 bases from J; bases unmatched to any gene: 4. This CDR3 is built from 15 residues. CDR1 KGHSH and CDR2 LQKENI come from the germline V gene. The CDR3 region has the DNA TGTGCCAGCTCACCAGGGGACAGGGACACCTACGAGCAGTACTTC. Its protein is CASSPGDRDTYEQYF. Full variable domain (outside the CDR3, taken from reference TRBV18 and TRBJ2-7): NAGVMQNPRHLVRRRGQEARLRCSPMKGHSHVYWYRQLPEEGLKFMVYLQKENIIDESGMPKERFSAEFPKEGPSILRIQQVVRGDSAAYFCASSPGDRDTYEQYFGPGTRLTVT.

The gene calls are TRBV15 and TRBJ2-5, with 10 bases aligning to TRBD2. The germline CDR1 and CDR2 sequences are LNHNV and YYDKDF (reference sequence). CDR3 size: 16 residues. The V and J ends lost 5 bases and 4 bases, in that order; junction bases with no gene match: 10. In DNA form, the CDR3 reads TGTGCCACCAGCCGGGGTCCGGGACTAGCGAGAGAGACCCAGTACTTC. This sequence encodes CATSRGPGLARETQYF. The full variable domain, rest sourced from reference TRBV15 and TRBJ2-5, is DAMVIQNPRYQVTQFGKPVTLSCSQTLNHNVMYWYQQKSSQAPKLLFHYYDKDFNNEADTPDNFQSRRPNTSFCFLDIRSPGLGDTAMYLCATSRGPGLARETQYFGPGTRLLVL.

J is TRBJ2-7 and V is TRBV4-1; 14 bases align to TRBD2. The CDR3 covers 17 residues. V shed 1 base, J shed 0 bases, and the junction held 2 bases outside the gene matches. Germline CDR1 and CDR2: MGHRA and YSYEKL. DNA for the CDR3: TGCGCCAGCAGCCAAGGGACTAGCGGGGGGTTCTCCTACGAGCAGTACTTC. Residues: CASSQGTSGGFSYEQYF.

This chain links TRBV4-2 with TRBJ2-3, with D hard to call. V lost 0 bases, J lost 6 bases, and 7 bases lay in between. This CDR3 is built from 13 residues. CDR1 LGHNA and CDR2 YNFKEQ come from the germline V gene. CDR3 sequence (DNA): TGTGCCAGCAGCCAAGATCGGTTGGATACGCAGTATTTT. Amino acids: CASSQDRLDTQYF.

This clonotype was counted a few times. The chain is built from TRBV12-3 or TRBV12-4 and TRBJ2-5; 9 nucleotides align to TRBD1. The CDR3 is 13 amino acids. V lost 10 bases, J lost 3 bases, and 6 bases stayed unmatched. The CDR3 is CATTTGGEETQYF. The CDR3 DNA reads TGTGCCACCACAACAGGGGGCGAAGAGACCCAGTACTTC.

The V gene is TRBV12-3 or TRBV12-4, the J gene TRBJ1-1, with TRBD1 matching 7 bases. Trimming cost V 4 bases and J 0 bases; bases outside gene matches: 8. This CDR3 has 16 residues. CDR3 nucleotide sequence: TGTGCCAGCAGTTCCCTTTTCGGGACAGTGAACACTGAAGCTTTCTTT. Amino acids: CASSSLFGTVNTEAFF.

The chain recombines TRBV12-3 or TRBV12-4 with TRBJ2-7; the D call may be TRBD1 or TRBD2 (7 bases each). Between the trimmed V and J ends, which lost 3 bases and 0 bases, there was a span of 30 bases. The CDR3 is 21 residues long. The DNA for the CDR3 is TGTGCCAGCAGTTTCGTCACAACAGGGGACTACGCCCAGCTACGCTCCTACGAGCAGTACTTC. Amino acids: CASSFVTTGDYAQLRSYEQYF.

The rearrangement links TRBV6-2 or TRBV6-3 to TRBJ2-1; 7 bases line up with TRBD2. V was clipped by 0 bases and J by 4 bases; unmatched bases: 9. The CDR3 runs 17 residues. CDR1 and CDR2 from the germline V gene are MNHEY and SVGEGT. The CDR3 is CASSYSTASGSYNEQFF. In DNA form, the CDR3 reads TGTGCCAGCAGTTACTCGACAGCTAGCGGATCTTACAATGAGCAGTTCTTC.

The V and J genes are TRBV7-2 and TRBJ2-1, with 11 positions matching TRBD2. This CDR3 region has 15 residues. Trimming cost V 6 bases and J 8 bases; bases outside gene matches: 9. The germline CDR1 and CDR2 sequences are SGHTA and FQGNSA. As DNA, the CDR3 is TGTGCCAGCAGTTTTAGCGGGGGGGCTCTGTATGAGCAGTTCTTC. Translation gives CASSFSGGALYEQFF.

This clonotype appeared a few times. The rearrangement links TRBV12-3 or TRBV12-4 to TRBJ1-2; perhaps TRBD1 as D (6 bases). The V gene lost 2 bases and the J gene lost 5 bases, with 9 bases spanning the gap. This CDR3 region has 13 residues. In DNA, the CDR3 is TGTGCCAGCAGTTTAAACAGGGAGTATGGCTACACCTTC. Translating it yields CASSLNREYGYTF.

The genes are TRBV7-2 and TRBJ1-4, with a weak D call TRBD1 (5 bases). Germline V gene data show CDR1 as SGHTA and CDR2 as FQGNSA. The CDR3 is 14 residues long. V lost 5 bases, J lost 5 bases, and 12 bases lay in between. The CDR3 DNA sequence: TGTGCCAGCAGCCGCGGGGGGGAGAATGAAAAACTGTTTTTT. Its protein product is CASSRGGENEKLFF.

This clonotype has just a few counts. This chain links TRBV12-3 or TRBV12-4 with TRBJ2-1; D ambiguous. The length of the CDR3 is 13 residues. V was clipped by 3 bases and J by 13 bases, with 16 bases between them. The CDR3 DNA sequence: TGTGCCAGCAGTTTTCGCCTAGGGTCACCCCAGTTCTTC. As protein: CASSFRLGSPQFF.

J is TRBJ1-1 and V is TRBV3-1; TRBD1 agrees at 8 bases. With 3 bases clipped from V and 4 bases from J, the junction kept 7 bases outside the gene matches. CDR1 and CDR2 (germline): LGHDT, YNNKEL (reference sequence). This CDR3 comprises 15 residues. This chain's CDR3 is CASSQATGVATEAFF. DNA of the CDR3: TGTGCCAGCAGCCAGGCGACAGGGGTGGCCACTGAAGCTTTCTTT.

CDR3 protein: CASSQGDGMYEQYF. Here the CDR3 DNA reads TGTGCCAGCAGCCAAGGGGACGGGATGTACGAGCAGTACTTC. This chain joins TRBV4-2 and TRBJ2-7, with D perhaps TRBD1 or TRBD2 (5 bases each). There are 14 residues in the CDR3. Trimming took 1 base from V and 4 from J, leaving 11 bases between them. Germline values: CDR1 LGHNA, CDR2 YNFKEQ.

The rearrangement uses TRBV5-1 and TRBJ2-7, with TRBD1 matching over 8 bases. The length of the CDR3 is 13 residues. Germline V gene lookup returns CDR1 SGHRS and CDR2 YFSETQ. Trimming removed 3 bases from V and 6 bases from J; junction bases left unmatched: 5. The chain's CDR3 is CASSSTGVGEQYF. DNA of the CDR3: TGCGCCAGCAGCTCGACAGGGGTGGGCGAGCAGTACTTC. The entire variable domain, with the rest obtained from reference TRBV5-1 and TRBJ2-7, is as follows: KAGVTQTPRYLIKTRGQQVTLSCSPISGHRSVSWYQQTPGQGLQFLFEYFSETQRNKGNFPGRFSGRQFSNSRSEMNVSTLELGDSALYLCASSSTGVGEQYFGPGTRLTVT.